What follows are 17 T cell receptor beta chains derived from one specimen sequenced in a study of OX40 agonist ivuxolimab in advanced cancers. The table came from immunoSEQ multiplex PCR; TCRdb's copy has only in-frame clones and leaves some out. The repertoire consists of just under 75,000 clones, with roughly nine tenths occurring once and the leading ten covering less than 0.55%. This specimen was CD4+ or CD8+ T cells sorted from blood, taken in a trial of the OX40 agonist ivuxolimab. The receptors were gathered from an adult with an advanced solid tumor such as melanoma, head and neck, liver or kidney cancer.

The rearrangement uses TRBV29-1 and TRBJ1-2, with D possibly being TRBD1 (5 bases). Germline loops: CDR1 SQVTM, CDR2 ANQGSEA. Trimming took off 6 bases at V and 7 bases at J, with 18 bases between the two ends. The CDR3 runs to 13 residues. The CDR3 DNA reads as TGCAGCGTGGTCGGGACCCACCTCGGTGGCTACACCTTC. Encoded protein: CSVVGTHLGGYTF.

The V and J genes are TRBV19 and TRBJ2-7; D may be TRBD1 (5 bases). V lost 2 bases, J lost 2 bases, and 10 bases lay in between. Germline V gene data show CDR1 as LNHDA and CDR2 as SQIVND (reference sequence). CDR3 size: 14 residues. The CDR3: CASSIMARAYEQYF. Written as DNA, the CDR3 is TGTGCCAGTAGTATAATGGCCAGGGCCTACGAGCAGTACTTC.

V usage is TRBV4-3 and J usage is TRBJ2-3, with D perhaps matching TRBD1 (6 bases). Germline assignment: CDR1 LGHNA and CDR2 YSLEER. Deletions cut 4 bases from V and 2 bases from J, with 22 bases between. The CDR3 spans 18 residues. The CDR3 spells CASSREGGRGQFTDTQYF. The CDR3 DNA sequence: TGCGCCAGCAGCCGCGAAGGGGGTCGAGGACAGTTCACAGATACGCAGTATTTT.

J is TRBJ2-1 and V is TRBV18; no firm D call. The germline V gene encodes CDR1 KGHSH and CDR2 LQKENI. The length of the CDR3 is 16 residues. Trimming shortened V by 0 bases and J by 0 bases, and 9 bases separated the two germline ends. CDR3 coding DNA: TGTGCCAGCTCACCACCATCCAACCCCTCCTACAATGAGCAGTTCTTC. Amino acid sequence: CASSPPSNPSYNEQFF.

This clone was recorded once. The chain has TRBV6-5 and TRBJ2-1, with 14 positions matching TRBD2. This CDR3 comprises 14 residues. Germline lookup yields CDR1 MNHEY and CDR2 SVGAGI. Trimming took 6 bases from V and 7 from J; bases not matched to a gene: 2. CDR3 coding DNA: TGTGCCAGCAGCCGGACTAGCGGGAGGAATGAGCAGTTCTTC. Amino acids: CASSRTSGRNEQFF.

This sequence joins TRBV18 and TRBJ2-7; D uncertain. Germline V CDR1 and CDR2: KGHSH, LQKENI. CDR3 length equals 15 residues. Trimming left V 3 bases short and J 7 bases short, with 19 bases between. CDR3 DNA sequence: TGTGCCAGCTCACCCTTAGGAGACTTCCAGGCAGAGCAGTACTTC. Its protein product is CASSPLGDFQAEQYF.

The rearrangement joins TRBV19 to TRBJ1-5; TRBD1 is a possible D gene (5 bases). CDR1 is LNHDA, CDR2 SQIVND, per germline (reference sequence). The CDR3 is 16 residues long. Trimming removed 2 bases at V and 7 bases at J, with 18 bases between. The CDR3 DNA reads TGTGCCAGTAGTATACGCGGGCAGGGAAGTGGCCAGCCCCAGCATTTT. It yields the protein CASSIRGQGSGQPQHF.

The J gene is TRBJ2-3, the V gene TRBV5-5; 7 bases are a match to TRBD2. The junction had 7 bases not matched to a gene; V was cut back by 4 bases and J by 5 bases. CDR3 length: 14 amino acids. Germline CDR1 SGHKS, CDR2 YYEKEE (reference sequence). In DNA form, the CDR3 reads TGTGCCAGCAGCCCTCCGGGACTACAAGATACGCAGTATTTT. It encodes CASSPPGLQDTQYF. Looking up the rest from reference TRBV5-5 and TRBJ2-3 gives the full variable domain: DAGVTQSPTHLIKTRGQQVTLRCSPISGHKSVSWYQQVLGQGPQFIFQYYEKEERGRGNFPDRFSARQFPNYSSELNVNALLLGDSALYLCASSPPGLQDTQYFGPGTRLTVL.

The chain couples TRBV11-3 to TRBJ1-2; 8 nucleotides agree with TRBD1. After removal of 2 bases from V and 1 base from J, the junction contained 6 bases not matched to a gene. CDR3 length: 16 residues. Germline CDR1 and CDR2: SGHNT and YENEEA. CDR3 nucleotides: TGTGCCAGCAGCTTAAGGACAGGGCCTAATAACTATGGCTACACCTTC. As protein: CASSLRTGPNNYGYTF. The variable domain in full, with the rest retrieved from reference TRBV11-3 and TRBJ1-2, is EAGVVQSPRYKIIEKKQPVAFWCNPISGHNTLYWYLQNLGQGPELLIRYENEEAVDDSQLPKDRFSAERLKGVDSTLKIQPAELGDSAVYLCASSLRTGPNNYGYTFGSGTRLTVV.

The chain has TRBV29-1 and TRBJ2-5; 7 bases align to TRBD1. Per the germline V gene, CDR1 is SQVTM and CDR2 is ANQGSEA. This CDR3 has 13 amino acids. Trimming took 3 bases from V and 5 from J; bases not matched to a gene: 6. The CDR3 DNA reads TGCAGCGTTGATCCAGGGGGTGGTGAGACCCAGTACTTC. Translation gives CSVDPGGGETQYF.

This clone was counted a single time. The rearrangement links TRBV5-1 to TRBJ1-1; D is possibly TRBD1 (6 bases). Germline CDR1 SGHRS, CDR2 YFSETQ. CDR3 length equals 14 residues. The germline V and J ends were trimmed by 2 bases and 4 bases, with 12 bases remaining between them. CDR3 amino acids: CASSLIQGGTEAFF. The CDR3 DNA reads as TGCGCCAGCAGCTTAATACAGGGTGGCACTGAAGCTTTCTTT.

The V gene is TRBV11-3, the J gene TRBJ2-1; a possible D gene is TRBD1 (6 bases). CDR1 is SGHNT and CDR2 is YENEEA in the germline V gene. This CDR3 comprises 14 residues. The ends were cut back, 1 base at V and 8 bases at J, with 12 bases in the middle. The DNA of the CDR3 is TGTGCCAGCAGCTTAGGGTTCCAGGGGCATGAGCAGTTCTTC. Translated: CASSLGFQGHEQFF.

The gene calls are TRBV19 and TRBJ2-4; TRBD1 agrees at 7 bases. The CDR3 runs 14 residues. Trimming removed 9 bases from V and 0 bases from J; junction bases left unmatched: 5. Germline CDR1 LNHDA, CDR2 SQIVND (reference sequence). The CDR3 coding sequence is TGTGCCAGCCGGGACAGACTAGCCAAAAACATTCAGTACTTC. Its protein product is CASRDRLAKNIQYF. Looking up the rest from reference TRBV19 and TRBJ2-4 gives the full variable domain: DGGITQSPKYLFRKEGQNVTLSCEQNLNHDAMYWYRQDPGQGLRLIYYSQIVNDFQKGDIAEGYSVSREKKESFPLTVTSAQKNPTAFYLCASRDRLAKNIQYFGAGTRLSVL.

This sequence joins TRBV6-6 and TRBJ2-7, with 9 positions matching TRBD1. V was clipped by 2 bases and J by 1 base; unmatched bases: 6. The CDR3 is made up of 16 amino acids. Germline V lookup: CDR1 MNHNY, CDR2 SVGAGI (reference sequence). The CDR3 sequence is CASSYGQGRGSYEQYF. CDR3 sequence (DNA): TGTGCCAGCAGTTACGGACAGGGGAGGGGTTCCTACGAGCAGTACTTC.

The rearrangement joins TRBV7-9 to TRBJ2-5, with 13 bases that match TRBD2. This CDR3 comprises 17 residues. Germline assignment: CDR1 SEHNR and CDR2 FQNEAQ (reference sequence). Trimming removed 2 bases from V and 5 bases from J; junction bases left unmatched: 8. CDR3 protein: CASSLRTGLAGQETQYF. CDR3 bases: TGTGCCAGCAGCTTACGTACGGGACTAGCGGGACAGGAGACCCAGTACTTC.

The table lists this clone with a count of one. The chain uses TRBV2 and TRBJ1-4; the D gene is possibly TRBD1 (5 bases). Trimming stripped 7 bases from V and 8 bases from J, with 20 bases between. The germline CDR1 and CDR2 sequences are SNHLY and FYNNEI. The CDR3 loop spans 15 amino acids. The CDR3 DNA is TGTGCCAGCACACAAACCGGGACGGCGGAGGAAAAACTGTTTTTT. The encoded protein is CASTQTGTAEEKLFF.

The J gene is TRBJ2-1, the V gene TRBV6-5, with D unresolved. Trimming cost V 4 bases and J 5 bases, with 3 bases left between them. The CDR3 extends over 11 amino acids. Germline V gives CDR1 MNHEY, CDR2 SVGAGI. The CDR3 protein is CASSLHNEQFF. Written as DNA, the CDR3 is TGTGCCAGCAGTTTACACAATGAGCAGTTCTTC.